The 31 T cell receptor beta chains presented below share a single source sample, sequenced in a study of cytomegalovirus exposure and HLA in healthy donors. PCR amplification relied on 60 Vbeta primers (plus 13 Jbeta primers). TCRdb keeps only in-frame clones here, not all; method: immunoSEQ multiplex PCR. The sample lists under 150,000 clones, 60% to 80% seen once, with approximately 5% in the top ten. The specimen sequenced was PBMCs. These TCRs come from a woman between 25 and 40 years old in good health and CMV-seropositive.

The chain uses TRBV10-1 and TRBJ1-5, with 9 bases fitting TRBD1. Per germline, CDR1 WNHNN and CDR2 SYGVQD (reference sequence). The length of the CDR3 is 16 residues. Trimming took 7 bases from V and 3 from J; bases not matched to a gene: 10. The CDR3 sequence: CASIPSGTGPNQPQHF. CDR3 sequence (DNA): TGCGCCAGCATCCCATCCGGGACAGGGCCCAATCAGCCCCAGCATTTT.

The gene calls are TRBV9 and TRBJ2-1; possibly TRBD2 for D (5 bases). Trimming stripped 0 bases from V and 5 bases from J, with 15 bases between. This CDR3 spans 16 amino acids. The germline V gene has CDR1 SGDLS and CDR2 YYNGEE. The CDR3 sequence: CASSVGSSTTNNEQFF. The DNA of the CDR3 is TGTGCCAGCAGCGTAGGGTCTAGCACCACAAACAATGAGCAGTTCTTC. Variable domain in full (rest from reference TRBV9 and TRBJ2-1): DSGVTQTPKHLITATGQRVTLRCSPRSGDLSVYWYQQSLDQGLQFLIQYYNGEERAKGNILERFSAQQFPDLHSELNLSSLELGDSALYFCASSVGSSTTNNEQFFGPGTRLTVL.

J is TRBJ1-1 and V is TRBV27; D is undetermined. Per germline, CDR1 MNHEY and CDR2 SMNVEV (reference sequence). The CDR3 consists of 13 residues. V was trimmed by 4 bases and J by 4 bases, leaving 10 bases between them. Here the CDR3 reads CASSWFVGTEAFF. CDR3 DNA sequence: TGTGCCAGCAGTTGGTTCGTCGGCACTGAAGCTTTCTTT.

The chain recombines TRBV5-1 with TRBJ2-3; 7 positions agree with TRBD1. J was trimmed by 5 bases and V by 0 bases; bases with no gene match: 6. This CDR3 region has 15 residues. The germline gives CDR1 SGHRS, CDR2 YFSETQ. The CDR3 DNA is TGCGCCAGCAGCTTGGTAAGGTCAGGGGGAGATACGCAGTATTTT. Translation gives CASSLVRSGGDTQYF.

J is TRBJ1-6 and V is TRBV5-1; D uncertain. The CDR3 totals 13 residues. V shed 1 base and J shed 5 bases, with 4 bases lying between them. CDR1 SGHRS and CDR2 YFSETQ come from the germline V gene. CDR3 region: CASSLPNNSPLHF. The CDR3 DNA reads as TGCGCCAGCAGCTTGCCCAATAATTCACCCCTCCACTTT.

In this sample, this clone turned up once. The genes are TRBV7-8 and TRBJ2-1, with 10 bases lining up with TRBD2. The V segment lost 6 bases and the J segment 1 base; nucleotides outside the gene matches: 6. The CDR3 totals 16 residues. The germline V gene encodes CDR1 SGHVS and CDR2 FQNEAQ. In DNA form, the CDR3 reads TGTGCCAGCAGTTTGCTAGCGGGAGAGTCCTACAATGAGCAGTTCTTC. Amino acid sequence: CASSLLAGESYNEQFF.

This clone was counted a few times. This chain links TRBV9 with TRBJ2-1, with D perhaps TRBD1 (6 bases). The CDR3 spans 13 residues. CDR1 is SGDLS and CDR2 is YYNGEE in the germline V gene. V lost 3 bases to trimming and J lost 4 bases, with 8 bases between them. The CDR3 sequence is CASSGRGYNEQFF. CDR3 in DNA: TGTGCCAGCAGCGGTAGGGGGTACAATGAGCAGTTCTTC.

The J gene is TRBJ1-1, the V gene TRBV5-4; 9 bases fit TRBD1. Germline CDR1 reads SGHNT; CDR2 reads YYREEE (reference sequence). The CDR3 totals 12 residues. Germline trimming cut 3 bases from V and 11 bases from J; bases unmatched to any gene: 5. The CDR3 nucleotides read TGTGCCAGCAGCTCCCCCGGGACAGGGGCTTTCTTT. It translates to CASSSPGTGAFF. Full variable domain (missing parts from reference TRBV5-4 and TRBJ1-1): ETGVTQSPTHLIKTRGQQVTLRCSSQSGHNTVSWYQQALGQGPQFIFQYYREEENGRGNFPPRFSGLQFPNYSSELNVNALELDDSALYLCASSSPGTGAFFGQGTRLTVV.

This clone came up once. The conserved phenylalanine or tryptophan normally closing the CDR3 is absent here, so this likely arose from a read error. V and J are TRBV5-4 and TRBJ2-7; 7 bases fit TRBD1. The V gene's germline CDR1 is SGHNT and CDR2 YYREEE (reference sequence). This CDR3 comprises 14 residues. The V gene end was trimmed by 6 bases and the J gene end by 4 bases; junction bases not matched to a gene: 10. The CDR3 coding sequence is TGTGCCAGCACCTCTGGACAGGCGGAGTACGAGCAGTACCTC. This gives the protein CASTSGQAEYEQYL.

The chain links TRBV5-1 to TRBJ1-4; D unresolved. The ends were cut back, 2 bases at V and 0 bases at J, with 8 bases in the middle. This CDR3 comprises 15 residues. CDR1 SGHRS and CDR2 YFSETQ come from the germline V gene. CDR3 sequence (DNA): TGCGCCAGCAGCTTTTCCCCAGCAACTAATGAAAAACTGTTTTTT. It specifies CASSFSPATNEKLFF.

The CDR3 region has the DNA TGTGCCAGTAACGGTCGGTATGGCGGGGGGGCAGAGACCCAGTACTTC. Protein sequence: CASNGRYGGGAETQYF. The chain recombines TRBV19 with TRBJ2-5, with TRBD2 matching 9 bases. The CDR3 has 16 amino acids. Trimming took 7 bases from V and 4 from J; bases not matched to a gene: 13. Germline-derived CDR1 and CDR2 are LNHDA and SQIVND (reference sequence).

V usage is TRBV18 and J usage is TRBJ1-5; 8 nucleotides match TRBD1. J lost 7 bases, V lost 3 bases, and 2 bases had no gene match. This CDR3 contains 13 residues. Looked up from germline, CDR1 is KGHSH and CDR2 is LQKENI. CDR3 in amino acids: CASSPDRDQPQHF. In DNA form, the CDR3 reads TGTGCCAGCTCACCGGACAGGGACCAGCCCCAGCATTTT.

The rearrangement joins TRBV19 to TRBJ2-1, with a weak D call TRBD2 (5 bases). Trimming shortened V by 3 bases and J by 3 bases, and 6 bases separated the two germline ends. This CDR3 has 13 residues. Germline V gene sequence: CDR1 LNHDA, CDR2 SQIVND (reference sequence). In nucleotides, the CDR3 is TGTGCCAGTAGTATTGGACTCTACAATGAGCAGTTCTTC. It codes for CASSIGLYNEQFF.

This clone was seen only a few times. The V and J genes are TRBV4-1 and TRBJ2-3; 7 nucleotides align to TRBD1. Germline loops: CDR1 MGHRA, CDR2 YSYEKL. The CDR3 contains 15 residues. V lost 0 bases to trimming and J lost 2 bases; unmatched junction nucleotides: 2. CDR3 sequence: CASSQDGTVTDTQYF. The CDR3 nucleotides read TGCGCCAGCAGCCAAGACGGGACAGTCACAGATACGCAGTATTTT.

The chain joins TRBV6-1 to TRBJ1-1; the match to TRBD1 covers 9 bases. The CDR3 sequence is 17 residues long. Germline CDR1 reads MNHNS; CDR2 reads SASEGT. V shed 2 bases and J 0 bases; nucleotides not matched to a gene: 7. Here the CDR3 reads CASSEIGTGILNTEAFF. The CDR3 region has the DNA TGTGCCAGCAGTGAAATCGGGACAGGGATCCTGAACACTGAAGCTTTCTTT.

This chain uses TRBV7-9 with TRBJ2-3, with a tentative D call TRBD2 (6 bases). CDR1 SEHNR and CDR2 FQNEAQ come from the germline V gene (reference sequence). The ends were cut back, 5 bases at V and 5 bases at J, with 14 bases in the middle. This CDR3 is built from 14 residues. CDR3 in amino acids: CASSHLEGGDTQYF. The DNA for the CDR3 is TGTGCCAGCAGCCACTTGGAGGGAGGAGATACGCAGTATTTT.

The chain combines TRBV27 with TRBJ2-5; 10 positions match TRBD2. The closer fit of TRBJ2-7 to the DNA end suggests the J call may be wrong. The CDR3 loop spans 15 amino acids. CDR1 MNHEY and CDR2 SMNVEV come from the germline V gene (reference sequence). The CDR3 DNA is TGTGCCAGCAGTGTAGGGACTAGCGTCGCCTACGAGCAGTACTTC. Its translation is CASSVGTSVAYEQYF.

The chain recombines TRBV29-1 with TRBJ2-7; 9 nucleotides match TRBD2. The J segment lost 4 bases and the V segment lost 1 base, leaving 11 bases of the junction unmatched. In germline, CDR1 is SQVTM, CDR2 ANQGSEA. This CDR3 contains 16 residues. As DNA, the CDR3 is TGCAGCGTTGAAGTCGTGGAGCGGGAGGCGCCATACGAGCAGTACTTC. Protein: CSVEVVEREAPYEQYF.

The rearrangement joins TRBV5-8 to TRBJ1-6; D may be TRBD1 (5 bases). The CDR3 contains 16 residues. CDR1 and CDR2 (germline): SGHTS, YDEGEE. Trimming took 0 bases from V and 7 from J, leaving 14 bases between them. CDR3 sequence: CASSLGAGRINSPLHF. The CDR3 region has the DNA TGTGCCAGCAGCTTGGGGGCGGGACGCATAAATTCACCCCTCCACTTT.

The V gene is TRBV18, the J gene TRBJ1-2; maybe TRBD1 (5 bases). The ends were cut back, 5 bases at V and 5 bases at J, with 15 bases in the middle. Germline V gene sequence: CDR1 KGHSH, CDR2 LQKENI. The CDR3 totals 14 residues. The CDR3 is CASSTSQGGYGYTF. CDR3 in DNA: TGTGCCAGCTCAACAAGCCAGGGAGGATATGGCTACACCTTC.

V is TRBV30 and J is TRBJ1-4; D not resolved. V dropped 5 bases and J dropped 11 bases, with 15 bases sitting between them. The CDR3 is 12 amino acids. CDR1 is GTSNPN and CDR2 is SVGIG in the germline V gene (reference sequence). Here the CDR3 DNA reads TGTGCCTGGTCAGGCGAACTGAGTAAACTGTTTTTT. It yields the protein CAWSGELSKLFF.

The genes are TRBV11-3 and TRBJ2-7; perhaps TRBD1 as D (6 bases). The CDR3 loop spans 13 amino acids. Germline CDR1 and CDR2: SGHNT and YENEEA. V was shortened by 5 bases and J by 2 bases, with 10 bases between the two germline ends. The CDR3, as DNA: TGTGCCAGCAGCAAAACAGGGACCTACGAGCAGTACTTC. Its protein product is CASSKTGTYEQYF. The variable domain in full, with the rest retrieved from reference TRBV11-3 and TRBJ2-7, is EAGVVQSPRYKIIEKKQPVAFWCNPISGHNTLYWYLQNLGQGPELLIRYENEEAVDDSQLPKDRFSAERLKGVDSTLKIQPAELGDSAVYLCASSKTGTYEQYFGPGTRLTVT.

V gene TRBV27 combines with J gene TRBJ2-2, with a weak D call TRBD2 (6 bases). This CDR3 comprises 16 residues. Germline CDR1 MNHEY, CDR2 SMNVEV (reference sequence). Trimming cost V 7 bases and J 7 bases, with 22 bases left between them. In nucleotides, the CDR3 is TGTGCCAGCACCCCGCTACTCGGGGGTACTAACGGGGAGCTGTTTTTT. The encoded protein is CASTPLLGGTNGELFF.

This chain uses TRBV7-9 with TRBJ1-1, with TRBD1 matching over 9 bases. This CDR3 contains 14 residues. V trimming: 5 bases; J trimming: 4 bases; junction bases outside the gene matches: 5. Germline V CDR1 and CDR2: SEHNR, FQNEAQ (reference sequence). The CDR3 sequence is CASSAGTGSTEAFF. CDR3 bases: TGTGCCAGCAGCGCCGGGACAGGGAGCACTGAAGCTTTCTTT.

CDR3 DNA sequence: TGTGCCATCATAGGGGGCCTCCCGCCGGCCTATGGCTACACCTTC. This gives the protein CAIIGGLPPAYGYTF. The gene calls are TRBV10-3 and TRBJ1-2, with TRBD1 matching 7 bases. The germline gives CDR1 ENHRY, CDR2 SYGVKD. V dropped 7 bases and J dropped 4; count of bases not matched to a gene: 12. The CDR3 runs 15 residues.

The rearrangement joins TRBV10-3 to TRBJ1-1; a weak D match, TRBD1 (5 bases). There are 13 residues in the CDR3. The germline V gene has CDR1 ENHRY and CDR2 SYGVKD. V was trimmed by 7 bases and J by 4 bases, leaving 13 bases between them. The CDR3, as DNA: TGTGCCATCAATCAGGGTCGGGTCACTGAAGCTTTCTTT. Translation: CAINQGRVTEAFF.

This clone was seen more than once but under ten times. The chain employs TRBV9 and TRBJ1-1, with D tentatively TRBD1 (6 bases). V lost 2 bases and J 4 bases, leaving 12 bases between the germline ends. The germline CDR1 and CDR2 sequences are SGDLS and YYNGEE. The CDR3 is 14 amino acids. This chain's CDR3 is CASSVQGMATEAFF. Here the CDR3 DNA reads TGTGCCAGCAGCGTCCAGGGGATGGCCACTGAAGCTTTCTTT.

The chain combines TRBV5-4 with TRBJ2-1, with TRBD2 matching 15 bases. CDR1 SGHNT and CDR2 YYREEE come from the germline V gene (reference sequence). The CDR3 consists of 17 residues. Losses at the gene ends were 0 bases for V and 9 bases for J; bases not matched to a gene: 7. The CDR3 DNA is TGTGCCAGCAGCTTGGCCCGGACTAGCGGGGGGGCCGGTGAGCAGTTCTTC. Its translation: CASSLARTSGGAGEQFF.

This clone came up a few times. Other DNA sequences in the same sample also yield this CDR3. The rearrangement uses TRBV5-1 and TRBJ1-1; unclear D gene. The V end lost 4 bases, the J end lost 1 base, and 8 bases lay between the germline ends. The CDR3 is 13 amino acids. Germline V gene data show CDR1 as SGHRS and CDR2 as YFSETQ. The chain's CDR3 is CASSLGGNTEAFF. In DNA, the CDR3 is TGCGCCAGCAGCCTGGGCGGGAACACTGAAGCTTTCTTT.

This rearrangement joins TRBV29-1 to TRBJ2-7, with TRBD2 matching over 8 bases. V gave up 6 bases and J gave up 0 bases; unmatched junction bases: 10. The CDR3 is 15 residues long. Germline V gene lookup returns CDR1 SQVTM and CDR2 ANQGSEA. The CDR3 DNA is TGCAGCGTCCGAACTACTAGCGGAGACTCCTACGAGCAGTACTTC. It yields the protein CSVRTTSGDSYEQYF.

The V and J genes are TRBV9 and TRBJ2-1, with D unclear. The CDR3 has 15 amino acids. Germline loops: CDR1 SGDLS, CDR2 YYNGEE. V was trimmed by 0 bases and J by 5 bases, leaving 12 bases between them. The CDR3 reads CASSVGVAVNNEQFF. As DNA, the CDR3 is TGTGCCAGCAGCGTAGGGGTAGCCGTAAACAATGAGCAGTTCTTC. Using reference TRBV9 and TRBJ2-1 for the parts outside the CDR3, the full variable domain is DSGVTQTPKHLITATGQRVTLRCSPRSGDLSVYWYQQSLDQGLQFLIQYYNGEERAKGNILERFSAQQFPDLHSELNLSSLELGDSALYFCASSVGVAVNNEQFFGPGTRLTVL.